This T cell receptor beta chain was found in a study of cytomegalovirus exposure and HLA in healthy donors. Study information: About 85 million unique TCRs from HLA-typed donors were held in an early release of data. General observations from the study: TCR beta V- and J-gene trimming, according to a later analysis, was linked to a missense DCLRE1C variant.

Germline CDR1 KGHSH, CDR2 LQKENI. The CDR3 is 14 residues long. V was shortened by 5 bases and J by 1 base, with 8 bases between the two germline ends. Amplification used 60 Vbeta primers and 13 Jbeta primers. Under the authors' procedure: In a later analysis, of roughly 73 million unique beta chains, about 11 million appeared in at least two donors. Some clones are missing from TCRdb's copy, which holds only in-frame ones; the method was immunoSEQ multiplex PCR. Clone size and the V and J calls come from that table; the DNA yielded D and trimming. The sample records some 70,000 clones, 60% to 80% being singletons. All donors participated as healthy donors of bone marrow. Concerning this clone itself: The target antigen is unknown.

V gene TRBV18 combines with J gene TRBJ2-2; D unclear. Sequenced sample: PBMCs. The sequence came from a male donor in good health and CMV-seropositive. The chain's CDR3 is CASSVNQNTGELFF. The CDR3 DNA reads TGTGCCAGCTCAGTCAATCAGAACACCGGGGAGCTGTTTTTT.